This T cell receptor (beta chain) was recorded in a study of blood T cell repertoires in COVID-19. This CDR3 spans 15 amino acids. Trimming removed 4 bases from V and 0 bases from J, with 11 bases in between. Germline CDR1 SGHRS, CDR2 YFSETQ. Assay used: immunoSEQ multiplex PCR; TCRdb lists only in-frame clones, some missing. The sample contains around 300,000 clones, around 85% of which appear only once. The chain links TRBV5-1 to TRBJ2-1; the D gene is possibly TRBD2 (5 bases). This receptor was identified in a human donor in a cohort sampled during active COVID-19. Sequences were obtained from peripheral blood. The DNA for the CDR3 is TGCGCCAGCAGCCTGGACTCCTCCTCCTACAATGAGCAGTTCTTC. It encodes CASSLDSSSYNEQFF.